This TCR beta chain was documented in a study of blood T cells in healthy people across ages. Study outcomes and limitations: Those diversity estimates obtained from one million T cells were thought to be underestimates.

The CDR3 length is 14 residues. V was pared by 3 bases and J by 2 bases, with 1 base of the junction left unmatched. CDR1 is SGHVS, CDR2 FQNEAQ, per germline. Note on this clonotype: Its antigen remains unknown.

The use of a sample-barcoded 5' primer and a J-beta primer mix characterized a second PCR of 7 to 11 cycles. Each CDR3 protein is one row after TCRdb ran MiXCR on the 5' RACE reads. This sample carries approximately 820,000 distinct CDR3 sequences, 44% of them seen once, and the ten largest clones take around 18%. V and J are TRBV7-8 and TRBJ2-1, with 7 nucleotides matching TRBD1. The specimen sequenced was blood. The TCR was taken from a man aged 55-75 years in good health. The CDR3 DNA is TGTGCCAGCAGCTTGGGACAGCCCTACAATGAGCAGTTCTTC. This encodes CASSLGQPYNEQFF.